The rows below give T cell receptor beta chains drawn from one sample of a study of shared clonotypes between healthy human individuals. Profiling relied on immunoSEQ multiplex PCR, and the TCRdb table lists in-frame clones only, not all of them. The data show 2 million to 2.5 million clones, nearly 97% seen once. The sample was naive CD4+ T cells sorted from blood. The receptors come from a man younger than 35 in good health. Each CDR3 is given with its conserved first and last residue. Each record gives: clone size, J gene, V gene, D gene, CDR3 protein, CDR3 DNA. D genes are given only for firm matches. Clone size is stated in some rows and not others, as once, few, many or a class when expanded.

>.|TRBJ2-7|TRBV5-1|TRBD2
CASSSRGTTNYEQYF
TGCGCCAGCAGCTCACGAGGGACTACTAACTACGAGCAGTACTTC
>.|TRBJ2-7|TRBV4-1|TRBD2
CASSLTSGNHEQYF
TGCGCCAGCAGCCTCACTAGCGGGAATCACGAGCAGTACTTC
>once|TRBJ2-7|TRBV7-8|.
CASSLFPKPGPRYEQYF
TGTGCCAGCAGCTTATTCCCAAAGCCGGGCCCGCGCTACGAGCAGTACTTC
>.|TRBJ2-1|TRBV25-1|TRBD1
CASSAQTGVSSYNEQFF
TGTGCCAGCAGTGCGCAAACAGGGGTCAGCTCCTACAATGAGCAGTTCTTC
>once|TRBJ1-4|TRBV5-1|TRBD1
CASSLAGQGGEKLFF
TGCGCCAGCAGCTTGGCGGGACAGGGAGGTGAAAAACTGTTTTTT
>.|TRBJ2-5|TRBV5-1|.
CASSLVFQETQYF
TGCGCCAGCAGCTTGGTTTTTCAGGAGACCCAGTACTTC
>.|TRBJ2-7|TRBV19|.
CASSPGSYEQYF
TGTGCCAGTAGTCCAGGATCCTACGAGCAGTACTTC
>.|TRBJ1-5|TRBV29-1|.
CSVGMGVGNQPQHF
TGCAGCGTGGGAATGGGGGTTGGGAATCAGCCCCAGCATTTT
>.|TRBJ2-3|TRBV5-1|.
CASSFSGASTDTQYF
TGCGCCAGCAGCTTCTCAGGGGCGTCAACAGATACGCAGTATTTT
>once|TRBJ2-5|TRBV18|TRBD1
CASSPGTGDTQYF
TGTGCCAGCTCGCCAGGGACAGGGGACACCCAGTACTTC
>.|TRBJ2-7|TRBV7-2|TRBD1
CASSAQGFNEQYF
TGTGCCAGCAGCGCACAGGGGTTTAACGAGCAGTACTTC
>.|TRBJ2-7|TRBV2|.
CASSPLRRGVSYEQYF
TGTGCCAGCAGTCCACTCCGCCGGGGAGTATCCTACGAGCAGTACTTC
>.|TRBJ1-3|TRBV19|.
CASIPAFGSSGNTIYF
TGTGCCAGTATCCCAGCTTTCGGGAGCTCTGGAAACACCATATATTTT
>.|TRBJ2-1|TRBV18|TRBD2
CASSPRTSGSWDEQFF
TGTGCCAGCTCCCCGAGGACTAGCGGGAGTTGGGATGAGCAGTTCTTC
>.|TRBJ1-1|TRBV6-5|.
CATYRKNTEAFF
TGTGCCACATACAGGAAAAACACTGAAGCTTTCTTT
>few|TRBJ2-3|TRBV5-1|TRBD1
CASSFRTGGTDTQYF
TGCGCCAGCAGCTTCAGGACAGGGGGCACAGATACGCAGTATTTT
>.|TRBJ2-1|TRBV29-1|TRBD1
CSTTTGTGGYNEQFF
TGCAGTACTACCACCGGGACAGGGGGTTACAATGAGCAGTTCTTC
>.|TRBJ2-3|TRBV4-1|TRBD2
CASSDLAGGTDTQYF
TGCGCCAGCAGCGACCTAGCGGGGGGCACAGATACGCAGTATTTT
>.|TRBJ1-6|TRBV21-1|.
CASSNSLLGTLLSSYNSPLHF
TGTGCCAGCAGCAACTCCCTCCTTGGGACGCTACTGAGCTCCTATAATTCACCCCTCCACTTT
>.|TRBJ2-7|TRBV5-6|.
CASSEKPGGYEQYF
TGTGCCAGCAGCGAGAAGCCAGGGGGGTACGAGCAGTACTTC
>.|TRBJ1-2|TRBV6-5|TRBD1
CASSYLGTDYNYGYTF
TGTGCCAGCAGTTACCTCGGGACAGATTATAACTATGGCTACACCTTC
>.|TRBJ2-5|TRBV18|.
CASSPPGLGTQYF
TGTGCCAGCTCACCACCGGGCCTGGGGACCCAGTACTTC
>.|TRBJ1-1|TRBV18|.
CASAPGGAETEAFF
TGTGCCAGCGCCCCAGGCGGGGCAGAGACTGAAGCTTTCTTT
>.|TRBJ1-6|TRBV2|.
CASSVRRTSPLHF
TGTGCCAGCAGTGTTCGACGAACTTCACCCCTCCACTTT
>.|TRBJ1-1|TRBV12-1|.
CASSFLQGRFTEAFF
TGTGCCAGCAGCTTCCTACAGGGGAGATTTACTGAAGCTTTCTTT
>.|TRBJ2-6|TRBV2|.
CASSGSGANVLTF
TGTGCCAGCTCAGGGTCTGGGGCCAACGTCCTGACTTTC
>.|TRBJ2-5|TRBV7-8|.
CASSPLRAQETQYF
TGTGCCAGCAGCCCCCTGCGGGCCCAAGAGACCCAGTACTTC
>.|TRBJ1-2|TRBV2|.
CASSEQENYGYTF
TGTGCCAGCAGTGAACAAGAGAACTATGGCTACACCTTC
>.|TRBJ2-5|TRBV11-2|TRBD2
CASRVAGGETQYF
TGTGCCAGCAGGGTAGCGGGCGGGGAGACCCAGTACTTC
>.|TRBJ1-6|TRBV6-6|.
CASSYSWVAGSPLHF
TGTGCCAGCAGTTACTCGTGGGTTGCGGGCTCACCCCTCCACTTT
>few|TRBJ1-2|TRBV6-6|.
CASSYSGLRDYGYTF
TGTGCCAGCAGTTACTCCGGACTAAGGGACTATGGCTACACCTTC
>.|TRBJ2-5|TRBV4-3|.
CASSQDRDLTQYF
TGCGCCAGCAGCCAAGATCGTGACCTAACCCAGTACTTC
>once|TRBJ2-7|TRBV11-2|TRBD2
CASSPGTSGGYEQYF
TGTGCCAGCAGCCCAGGGACTAGCGGGGGCTACGAGCAGTACTTC
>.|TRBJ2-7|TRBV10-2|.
CASSESVYRHEQYF
TGCGCCAGCAGTGAGTCCGTGTACAGGCACGAGCAGTACTTC
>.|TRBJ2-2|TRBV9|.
CASSVRGTLFANTGELFF
TGTGCCAGCAGCGTAAGGGGAACCCTTTTCGCGAACACCGGGGAGCTGTTTTTT
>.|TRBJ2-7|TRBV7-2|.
CASGGFPYYEQYF
TGTGCCAGCGGGGGGTTCCCCTACTACGAGCAGTACTTC
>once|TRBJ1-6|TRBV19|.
CASSIGLVVGSYNSPLHF
TGTGCCAGTAGTATCGGACTGGTTGTGGGATCCTATAATTCACCCCTCCACTTT
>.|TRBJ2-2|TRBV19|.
CASSSSNTGELFF
TGTGCCAGTAGTTCCTCCAACACCGGGGAGCTGTTTTTT
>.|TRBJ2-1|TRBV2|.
CASRWGNEQFF
TGTGCCAGCAGGTGGGGCAATGAGCAGTTCTTC
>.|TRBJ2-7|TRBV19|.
CASSLGHYYEQYF
TGTGCCAGTAGTCTGGGACACTACTACGAGCAGTACTTC
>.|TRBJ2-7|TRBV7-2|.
CASSLAPDGRYEQYF
TGTGCCAGCAGCTTAGCACCCGACGGTCGATACGAGCAGTACTTC
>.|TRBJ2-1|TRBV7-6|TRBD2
CASSLVRLAGTNEQFF
TGTGCCAGCAGCTTAGTAAGGCTAGCGGGGACCAATGAGCAGTTCTTC
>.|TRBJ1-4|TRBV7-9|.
CASSPKRDPSNEKLFF
TGTGCCAGCAGCCCGAAACGGGACCCCTCTAATGAAAAACTGTTTTTT
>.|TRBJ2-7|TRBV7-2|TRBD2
CASSSLAGVSYEQYF
TGTGCCAGCAGCTCCCTAGCGGGAGTATCCTACGAGCAGTACTTC
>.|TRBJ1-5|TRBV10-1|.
CASSEGLGRQERRNQPQHF
TGCGCCAGCAGTGAGGGCCTGGGCAGGCAAGAGAGGCGCAATCAGCCCCAGCATTTT
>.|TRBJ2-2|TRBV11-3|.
CASSLGAGRSGELFF
TGTGCCAGCAGCTTAGGGGCGGGGAGGTCGGGGGAGCTGTTTTTT
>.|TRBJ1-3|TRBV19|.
CASVGGQLGNTIYF
TGTGCCAGTGTAGGAGGCCAGCTTGGAAACACCATATATTTT
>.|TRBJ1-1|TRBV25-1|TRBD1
CASSEGGGQGATEAFF
TGTGCCAGCAGTGAGGGAGGAGGACAGGGGGCCACTGAAGCTTTCTTT
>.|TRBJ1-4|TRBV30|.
CAWSVSIWGEKLFF
TGTGCCTGGAGTGTTAGCATCTGGGGGGAAAAACTGTTTTTT
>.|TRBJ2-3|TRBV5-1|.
CASSLTGVSRNTQYF
TGCGCCAGCAGCTTGACGGGAGTAAGTAGGAATACGCAGTATTTT
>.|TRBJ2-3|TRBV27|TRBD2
CASSLRPPLAGPRTQYF
TGTGCCAGCAGTTTACGTCCCCCATTAGCGGGACCACGTACGCAGTATTTT
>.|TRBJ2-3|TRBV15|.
CATSRVAVLNTDTQYF
TGTGCCACCAGCAGAGTGGCTGTGCTCAACACAGATACGCAGTATTTT